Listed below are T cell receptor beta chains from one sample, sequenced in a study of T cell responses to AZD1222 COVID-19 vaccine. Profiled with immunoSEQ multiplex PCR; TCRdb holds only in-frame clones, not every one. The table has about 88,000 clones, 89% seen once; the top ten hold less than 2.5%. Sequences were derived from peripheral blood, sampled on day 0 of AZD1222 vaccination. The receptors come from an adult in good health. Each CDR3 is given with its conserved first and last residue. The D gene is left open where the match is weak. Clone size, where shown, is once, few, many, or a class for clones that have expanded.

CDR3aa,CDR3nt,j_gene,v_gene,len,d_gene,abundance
CSASGGQVTEQFF,TGCAGTGCTAGTGGGGGGCAGGTGACTGAGCAGTTCTTC,TRBJ2-1,TRBV20-1,13,NA,once
CASSQDQFRNTIYF,TGCGCCAGCAGCCAAGATCAATTTAGAAACACCATATATTTT,TRBJ1-3,TRBV4-1,14,NA,NA
CASSRLGQGNYGYTF,TGTGCCAGCAGCCGATTGGGACAGGGGAACTATGGCTACACCTTC,TRBJ1-2,TRBV3-1/TRBV3-2,15,TRBD1,NA
CASSIARPDQPQHF,TGTGCCAGTAGTATAGCCCGACCGGATCAGCCCCAGCATTTT,TRBJ1-5,TRBV19,14,NA,NA
CASSYSSGSPLHF,TGTGCCAGCAGTTACTCGAGTGGATCACCCCTCCACTTT,TRBJ1-6,TRBV6-5,13,NA,NA
CASSSAVGQETQYF,TGTGCCAGCAGCTCCGCGGTAGGTCAAGAGACCCAGTACTTC,TRBJ2-5,TRBV5-4,14,NA,NA
CASSVGGSVGYEQFF,TGTGCCAGCAGCGTAGGCGGGAGTGTTGGGTATGAGCAGTTCTTC,TRBJ2-1,TRBV9,15,TRBD2,NA
CASRSHSGTSYEQYF,TGTGCCAGTAGAAGTCACTCCGGGACGTCCTACGAGCAGTACTTC,TRBJ2-7,TRBV19,15,NA,NA
CASSSGTSGRESYNEQFF,TGCGCCAGCAGCAGTGGGACTAGCGGGAGGGAATCCTACAATGAGCAGTTCTTC,TRBJ2-1,TRBV23-1,18,TRBD2,NA
CAISESVGKAEAFF,TGTGCCATCAGTGAGTCGGTAGGGAAGGCTGAAGCTTTCTTT,TRBJ1-1,TRBV10-3,14,NA,NA
CASSEEGGFGYTF,TGTGCCAGCAGTGAAGAGGGGGGGTTTGGCTACACCTTC,TRBJ1-2,TRBV6-1,13,NA,few
CASSPPGLASSTDTQYF,TGTGCCAGCTCACCACCGGGCCTCGCATCTAGCACAGATACGCAGTATTTT,TRBJ2-3,TRBV18,17,NA,NA
CASSQLAGVLVSEQFF,TGCGCCAGCAGCCAACTAGCGGGGGTCCTCGTTTCTGAGCAGTTCTTC,TRBJ2-1,TRBV4-1,16,TRBD2,NA
CASSEMGQPNYGYTF,TGTGCCAGCAGTGAAATGGGACAGCCGAACTATGGCTACACCTTC,TRBJ1-2,TRBV6-1,15,TRBD1,few
CASSTTVSYEQYF,TGTGCCAGCAGCACGACTGTCTCCTACGAGCAGTACTTC,TRBJ2-7,TRBV11-2,13,NA,NA
CASSLQLAGGRYTGELFF,TGTGCCAGCAGCTTACAACTAGCGGGGGGGCGGTACACCGGGGAGCTGTTTTTT,TRBJ2-2,TRBV7-2,18,TRBD2,NA
CASSQEGGRDEKLFF,TGCGCCAGCAGCCAAGAAGGGGGGCGGGATGAAAAACTGTTTTTT,TRBJ1-4,TRBV4-3,15,NA,NA
CASSQATGTAINYGYTF,TGTGCCAGCAGCCAAGCTACCGGGACAGCCATTAACTATGGCTACACCTTC,TRBJ1-2,TRBV3-1/TRBV3-2,17,TRBD1,few
CASSLDPGRQPYEQYF,TGTGCCAGCAGCTTAGACCCCGGGAGGCAACCCTACGAGCAGTACTTC,TRBJ2-7,TRBV7-8,16,TRBD2,NA
CSASAGTAFF,TGCAGTGCGAGCGCAGGTACAGCTTTCTTT,TRBJ1-1,TRBV20-1,10,NA,NA
CAWRISGGPDTQYF,TGTGCCTGGAGAATCAGCGGGGGGCCGGATACGCAGTATTTT,TRBJ2-3,TRBV30,14,TRBD2,NA
CASSQIAGNTGELFF,TGTGCCAGCAGCCAGATCGCGGGGAACACCGGGGAGCTGTTTTTT,TRBJ2-2,TRBV14,15,NA,NA
CASSLRTRVTQYF,TGTGCCAGCAGCCTAAGGACGAGGGTGACCCAGTACTTC,TRBJ2-5,TRBV7-9,13,NA,NA
CASSEWGRGPMNTEAFF,TGTGCCAGCAGTGAATGGGGCAGGGGCCCGATGAACACTGAAGCTTTCTTT,TRBJ1-1,TRBV6-1,17,NA,NA
CASSLVTGDYEQYF,TGTGCCAGCAGTTTGGTGACAGGAGACTACGAGCAGTACTTC,TRBJ2-7,TRBV14,14,NA,NA
CASTELTGRYEQYF,TGTGCCAGCACCGAACTTACCGGCCGCTACGAGCAGTACTTC,TRBJ2-7,TRBV6-5,14,NA,NA
CASSLFGGAITEAFF,TGTGCCAGCAGTTTATTTGGGGGGGCGATCACTGAAGCTTTCTTT,TRBJ1-1,TRBV27,15,NA,few
CASSPLLGGRTAKNIQYF,TGTGCCAGCTCACCCCTTCTGGGAGGGAGGACAGCCAAAAACATTCAGTACTTC,TRBJ2-4,TRBV10-3,18,TRBD2,NA
CASSQSTTGTVEAFF,TGCGCCAGCAGCCAAAGCACCACCGGGACAGTCGAAGCTTTCTTT,TRBJ1-1,TRBV5-1,15,TRBD1,NA
CASTKTGGEEAFF,TGTGCCAGCACCAAGACAGGGGGCGAAGAAGCTTTCTTT,TRBJ1-1,TRBV5-6,13,TRBD1,NA
CASSAALAKNIQYF,TGTGCCAGTAGCGCTGCTTTGGCCAAAAACATTCAGTACTTC,TRBJ2-4,TRBV19,14,NA,NA
CASSPGTSVTDTQYF,TGTGCCAGCAGCCCGGGGACTAGCGTAACAGATACGCAGTATTTT,TRBJ2-3,TRBV7-9,15,TRBD2,NA
CASGPAGTGELFF,TGTGCTAGTGGCCCCGCGGGGACCGGGGAGCTGTTTTTT,TRBJ2-2,TRBV12-5,13,NA,NA
CASSQPRQGIYGANVLTF,TGTGCCAGCAGCCAGCCTAGACAGGGGATATACGGGGCCAACGTCCTGACTTTC,TRBJ2-6,TRBV9,18,TRBD1,NA
CASTRTGDYGYTF,TGTGCCAGCACAAGAACAGGGGACTATGGCTACACCTTC,TRBJ1-2,TRBV12-3/TRBV12-4,13,TRBD1,NA
CASSPGQGRGGYTF,TGTGCCAGCAGTCCCGGACAGGGTCGAGGAGGCTACACCTTC,TRBJ1-2,TRBV27,14,TRBD1,NA
CASSTGTGSLPLHF,TGTGCCAGCAGCACCGGGACAGGGAGCCTGCCCCTCCACTTT,TRBJ1-6,TRBV11-2,14,TRBD1,NA
CASSLASGAYRHSRAFF,TGTGCCAGCAGCCTGGCCTCGGGGGCCTACCGCCATTCGAGGGCTTTCTTT,TRBJ1-1,TRBV7-2,17,NA,NA
CASSTGLTEAFF,TGTGCCAGCAGCACAGGGTTGACTGAAGCTTTCTTT,TRBJ1-1,TRBV2,12,NA,once
CASAGGAYQPQHF,TGTGCCAGCGCAGGGGGCGCTTATCAGCCCCAGCATTTT,TRBJ1-5,TRBV27,13,TRBD1,NA
CASSHTVQGNQETQYF,TGTGCCAGTAGTCACACCGTACAGGGGAACCAAGAGACCCAGTACTTC,TRBJ2-5,TRBV19,16,TRBD1,NA
CASSLLGGGGTEAFF,TGTGCCAGCAGCTTACTGGGGGGAGGAGGCACTGAAGCTTTCTTT,TRBJ1-1,TRBV7-9,15,NA,NA
CASSLSGGGEKLFF,TGTGCCAGCAGCCTCTCAGGGGGTGGTGAAAAACTGTTTTTT,TRBJ1-4,TRBV7-9,14,TRBD1,NA
CASSISRGRRNSPLHF,TGTGCCAGTAGTATCTCCCGGGGCCGCAGAAATTCACCCCTCCACTTT,TRBJ1-6,TRBV19,16,NA,few
CASSVDLNTDTQYF,TGTGCCAGCAGCGTAGACCTAAACACAGATACGCAGTATTTT,TRBJ2-3,TRBV9,14,NA,NA
CASSLRGGMYQETQYF,TGTGCCAGCAGCTTAAGGGGTGGGATGTACCAAGAGACCCAGTACTTC,TRBJ2-5,TRBV7-3,16,NA,NA
CASIPRYGGSSYNEQFF,TGTGCCAGTATCCCGAGATACGGGGGATCCTCCTACAATGAGCAGTTCTTC,TRBJ2-1,TRBV19,17,NA,NA
CSVTDSYGYTF,TGCAGTGTTACTGACAGCTATGGCTACACCTTC,TRBJ1-2,TRBV20-1,11,NA,NA
CASSGTSGANEQFF,TGTGCCAGCAGCGGGACTAGCGGCGCCAATGAGCAGTTCTTC,TRBJ2-1,TRBV6-5,14,TRBD2,NA